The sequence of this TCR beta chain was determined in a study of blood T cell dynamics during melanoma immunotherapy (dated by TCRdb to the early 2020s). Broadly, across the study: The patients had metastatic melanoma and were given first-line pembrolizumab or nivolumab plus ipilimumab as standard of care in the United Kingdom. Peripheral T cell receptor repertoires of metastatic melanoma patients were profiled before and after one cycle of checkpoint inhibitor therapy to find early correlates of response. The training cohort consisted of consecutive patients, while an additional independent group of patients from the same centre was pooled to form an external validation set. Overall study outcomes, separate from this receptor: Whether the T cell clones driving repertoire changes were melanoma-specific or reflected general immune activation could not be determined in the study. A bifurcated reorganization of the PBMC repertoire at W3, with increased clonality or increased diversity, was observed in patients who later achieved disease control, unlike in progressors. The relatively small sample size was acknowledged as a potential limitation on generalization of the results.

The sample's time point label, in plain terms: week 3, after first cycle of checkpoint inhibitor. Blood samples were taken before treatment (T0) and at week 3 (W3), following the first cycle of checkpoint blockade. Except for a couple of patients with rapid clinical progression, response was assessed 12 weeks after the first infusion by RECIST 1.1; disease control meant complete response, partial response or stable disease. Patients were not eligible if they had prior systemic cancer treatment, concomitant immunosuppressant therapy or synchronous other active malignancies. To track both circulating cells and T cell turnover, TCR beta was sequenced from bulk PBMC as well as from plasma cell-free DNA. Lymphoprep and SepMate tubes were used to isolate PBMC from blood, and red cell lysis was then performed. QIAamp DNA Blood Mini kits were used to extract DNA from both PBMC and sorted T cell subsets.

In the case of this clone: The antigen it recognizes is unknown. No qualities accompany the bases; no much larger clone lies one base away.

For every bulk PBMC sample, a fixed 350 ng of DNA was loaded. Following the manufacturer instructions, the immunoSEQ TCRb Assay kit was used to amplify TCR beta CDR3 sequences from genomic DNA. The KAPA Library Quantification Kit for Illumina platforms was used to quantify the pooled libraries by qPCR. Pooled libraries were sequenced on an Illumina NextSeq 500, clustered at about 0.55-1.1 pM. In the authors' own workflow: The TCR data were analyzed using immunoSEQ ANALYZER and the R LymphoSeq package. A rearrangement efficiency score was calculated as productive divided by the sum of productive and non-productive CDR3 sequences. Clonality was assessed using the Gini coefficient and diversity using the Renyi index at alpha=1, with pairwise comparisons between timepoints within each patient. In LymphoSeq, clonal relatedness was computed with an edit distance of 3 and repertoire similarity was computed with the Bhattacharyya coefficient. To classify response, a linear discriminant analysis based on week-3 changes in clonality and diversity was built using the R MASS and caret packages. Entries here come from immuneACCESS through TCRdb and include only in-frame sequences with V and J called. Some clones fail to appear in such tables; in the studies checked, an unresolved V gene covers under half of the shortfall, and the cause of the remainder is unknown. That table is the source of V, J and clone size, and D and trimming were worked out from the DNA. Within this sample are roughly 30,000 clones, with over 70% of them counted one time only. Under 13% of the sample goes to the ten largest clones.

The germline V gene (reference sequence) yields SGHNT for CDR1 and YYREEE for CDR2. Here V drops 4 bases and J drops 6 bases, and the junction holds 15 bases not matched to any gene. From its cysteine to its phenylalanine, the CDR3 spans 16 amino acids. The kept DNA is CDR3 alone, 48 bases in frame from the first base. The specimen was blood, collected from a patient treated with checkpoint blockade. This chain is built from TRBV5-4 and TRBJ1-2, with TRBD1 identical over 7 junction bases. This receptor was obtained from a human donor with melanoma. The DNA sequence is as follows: TGTGCCAGCAGCGGCGACCGGGACAGATTAACGAATGGCTACACCTTC. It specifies CASSGDRDRLTNGYTF.